Here is one T cell receptor beta chain with its context. Its antigen is not known. The ends lost 5 bases at V and 0 bases at J; junction bases unmatched: 8. This CDR3 is built from 16 residues. Germline CDR1 is SEHNR and CDR2 is FQNEAQ (reference sequence). This sample is part of a study of beta chain features in type 1 diabetes. Sorted populations all had greater than 95% purity. Study-level findings and limits: Insertion counts at VDJ junctions were lower in type 1 diabetes patients, who also showed more deletions there. TCRB CDR3s from Type 1 diabetes patients were moderately but significantly shorter in all four CD4+ subsets.

Expressed TCRB transcripts were sequenced because the isolated RNA had all been reverse transcribed beforehand. Using immunoSEQ multiplex PCR, the repertoire was profiled, and TCRdb retains in-frame clones only, with some absent. The sample records more than 150,000 clones, around 9.7% being singletons. The gene calls are TRBV7-9 and TRBJ2-3; 7 bases map to TRBD1. The sequenced sample consisted of central memory CD4+ T cells from blood. The TCR sequence derives from a woman aged 25 to 39 with type 1 diabetes. CDR3: CASSPNRGLSTDTQYF. The CDR3 coding sequence is TGTGCCAGCAGCCCAAACAGGGGCCTTAGCACAGATACGCAGTATTTT.